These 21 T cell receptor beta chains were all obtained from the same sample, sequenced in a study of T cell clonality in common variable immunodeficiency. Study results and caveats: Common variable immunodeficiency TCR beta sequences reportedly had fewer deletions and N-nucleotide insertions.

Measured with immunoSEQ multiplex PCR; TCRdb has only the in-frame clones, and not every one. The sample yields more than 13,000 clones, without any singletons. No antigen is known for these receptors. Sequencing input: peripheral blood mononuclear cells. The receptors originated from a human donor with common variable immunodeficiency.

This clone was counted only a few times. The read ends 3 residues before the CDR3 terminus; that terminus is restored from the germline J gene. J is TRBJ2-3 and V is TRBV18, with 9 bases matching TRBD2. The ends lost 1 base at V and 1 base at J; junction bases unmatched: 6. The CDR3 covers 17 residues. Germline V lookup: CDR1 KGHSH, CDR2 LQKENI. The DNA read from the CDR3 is TGTGCCAGCTCACCACTCCTTAGCGGGGGTGGCACAGATACG. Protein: CASSPLLSGGGTDT. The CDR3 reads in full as CASSPLLSGGGTDTQYF.

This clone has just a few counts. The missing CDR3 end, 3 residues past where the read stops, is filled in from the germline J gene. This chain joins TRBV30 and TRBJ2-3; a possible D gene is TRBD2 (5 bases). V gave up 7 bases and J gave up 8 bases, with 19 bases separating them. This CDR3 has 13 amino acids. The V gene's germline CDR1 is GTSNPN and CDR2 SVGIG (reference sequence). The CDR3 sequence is CAFSTGAVPTQYF. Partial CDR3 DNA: TGTGCCTTCTCGACTGGAGCGGTCCCTACG.

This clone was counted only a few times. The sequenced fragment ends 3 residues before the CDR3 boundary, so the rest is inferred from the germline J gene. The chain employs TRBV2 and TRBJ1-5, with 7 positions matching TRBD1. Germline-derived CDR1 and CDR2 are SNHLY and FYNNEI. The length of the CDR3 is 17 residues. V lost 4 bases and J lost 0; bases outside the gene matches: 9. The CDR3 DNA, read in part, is TGTGCCAGCAGTGGGTCGGGACAGCTCTATAGCAATCAGCCC. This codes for CASSGSGQLYSNQP. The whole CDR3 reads CASSGSGQLYSNQPQHF.

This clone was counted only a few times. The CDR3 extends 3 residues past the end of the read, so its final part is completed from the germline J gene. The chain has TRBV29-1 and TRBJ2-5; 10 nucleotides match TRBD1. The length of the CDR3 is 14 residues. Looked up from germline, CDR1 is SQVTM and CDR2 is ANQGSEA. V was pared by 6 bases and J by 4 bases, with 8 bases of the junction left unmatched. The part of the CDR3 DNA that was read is TGCAGCGTCGCACGGACAGGGGGAAGAGAGACC. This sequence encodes CSVARTGGRET. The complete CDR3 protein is CSVARTGGRETQYF.

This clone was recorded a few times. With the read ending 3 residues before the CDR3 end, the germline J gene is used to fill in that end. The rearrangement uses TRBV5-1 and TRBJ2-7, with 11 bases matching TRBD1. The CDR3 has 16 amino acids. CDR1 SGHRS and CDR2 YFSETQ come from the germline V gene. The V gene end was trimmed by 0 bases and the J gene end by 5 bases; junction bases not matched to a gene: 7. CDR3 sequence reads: CASSLVPGTGGNEQYF. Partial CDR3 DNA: TGCGCCAGCAGCTTGGTTCCCGGGACAGGGGGTAACGAG.

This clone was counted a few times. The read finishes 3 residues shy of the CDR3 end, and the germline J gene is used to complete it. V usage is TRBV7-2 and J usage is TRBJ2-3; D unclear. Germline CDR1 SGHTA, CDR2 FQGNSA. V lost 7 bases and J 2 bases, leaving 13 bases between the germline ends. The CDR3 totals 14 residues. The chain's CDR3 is CASIKRGHTDTQYF. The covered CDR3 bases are TGTGCCAGCATCAAAAGAGGCCACACAGATACG.

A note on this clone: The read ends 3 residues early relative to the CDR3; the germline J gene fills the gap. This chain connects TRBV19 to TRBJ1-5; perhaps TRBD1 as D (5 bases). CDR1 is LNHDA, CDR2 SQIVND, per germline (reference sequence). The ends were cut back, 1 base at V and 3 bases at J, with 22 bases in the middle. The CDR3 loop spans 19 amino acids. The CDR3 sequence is CASSIAGIMVGGYNQPQHF. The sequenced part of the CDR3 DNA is TGTGCCAGTAGTATAGCTGGGATTATGGTGGGGGGATACAATCAGCCC. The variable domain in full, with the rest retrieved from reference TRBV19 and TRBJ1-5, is DGGITQSPKYLFRKEGQNVTLSCEQNLNHDAMYWYRQDPGQGLRLIYYSQIVNDFQKGDIAEGYSVSREKKESFPLTVTSAQKNPTAFYLCASSIAGIMVGGYNQPQHFGDGTRLSIL.

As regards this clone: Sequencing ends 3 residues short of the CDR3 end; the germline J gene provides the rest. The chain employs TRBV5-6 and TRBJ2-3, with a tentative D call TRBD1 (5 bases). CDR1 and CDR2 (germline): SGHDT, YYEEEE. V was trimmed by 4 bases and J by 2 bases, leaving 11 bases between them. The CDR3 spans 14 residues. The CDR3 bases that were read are TGTGCCAGCAGCCCCCTACAGGCCACAGATACG. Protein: CASSPLQATDT. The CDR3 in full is CASSPLQATDTQYF.

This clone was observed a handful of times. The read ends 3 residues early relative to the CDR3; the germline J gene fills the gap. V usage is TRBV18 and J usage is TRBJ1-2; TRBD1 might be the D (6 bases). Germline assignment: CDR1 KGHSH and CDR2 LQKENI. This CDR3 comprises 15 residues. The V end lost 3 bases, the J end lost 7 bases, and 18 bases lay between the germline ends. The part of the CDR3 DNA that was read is TGTGCCAGCTCACCTCAAACAGGGTTTGAGGGTGGC. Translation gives CASSPQTGFEGG. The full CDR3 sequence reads CASSPQTGFEGGYTF.

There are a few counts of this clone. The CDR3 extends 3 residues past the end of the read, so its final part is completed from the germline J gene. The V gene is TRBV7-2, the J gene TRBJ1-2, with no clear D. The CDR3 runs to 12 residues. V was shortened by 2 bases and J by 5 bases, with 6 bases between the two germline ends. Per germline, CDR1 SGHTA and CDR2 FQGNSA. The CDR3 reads CASSLNPYGYTF. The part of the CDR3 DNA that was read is TGTGCCAGCAGCTTAAATCCGTATGGC.

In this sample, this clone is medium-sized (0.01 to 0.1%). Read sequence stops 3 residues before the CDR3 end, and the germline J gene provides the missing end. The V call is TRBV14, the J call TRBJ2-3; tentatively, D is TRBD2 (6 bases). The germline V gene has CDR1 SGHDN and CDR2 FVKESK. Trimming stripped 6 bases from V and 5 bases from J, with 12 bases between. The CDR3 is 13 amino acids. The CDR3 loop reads CASSVGLLDTQYF. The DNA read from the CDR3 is TGTGCCAGCAGTGTGGGACTCTTAGATACG.

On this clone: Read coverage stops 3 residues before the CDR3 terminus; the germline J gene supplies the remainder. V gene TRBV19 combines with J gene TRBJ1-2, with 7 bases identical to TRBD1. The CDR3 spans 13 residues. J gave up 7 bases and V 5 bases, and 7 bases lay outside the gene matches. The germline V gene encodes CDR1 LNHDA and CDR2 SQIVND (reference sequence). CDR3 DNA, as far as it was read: TGTGCCAGTAGTTCAAACAGGGGAGCTGGC. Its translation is CASSSNRGAG. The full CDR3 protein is CASSSNRGAGYTF. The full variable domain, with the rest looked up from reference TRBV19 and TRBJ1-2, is DGGITQSPKYLFRKEGQNVTLSCEQNLNHDAMYWYRQDPGQGLRLIYYSQIVNDFQKGDIAEGYSVSREKKESFPLTVTSAQKNPTAFYLCASSSNRGAGYTFGSGTRLTVV.

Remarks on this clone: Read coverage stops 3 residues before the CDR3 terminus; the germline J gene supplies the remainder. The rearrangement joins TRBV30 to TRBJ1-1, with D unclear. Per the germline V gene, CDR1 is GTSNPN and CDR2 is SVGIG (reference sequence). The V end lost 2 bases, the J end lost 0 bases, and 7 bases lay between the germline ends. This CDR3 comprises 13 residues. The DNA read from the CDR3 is TGTGCCTGGAGTCGTAACATGAACACTGAA. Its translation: CAWSRNMNTE. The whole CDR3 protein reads CAWSRNMNTEAFF.

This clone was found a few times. CDR3 DNA, as far as it was read: TGTGCCAGCAGCCCGACAAGGACTGCAGATACG. Protein product: CASSPTRTADT. The whole CDR3 protein is CASSPTRTADTQYF. The rearrangement uses TRBV7-2 and TRBJ2-3, with D possibly TRBD2 on 5 matching bases. The DNA ends 3 residues before the CDR3 does, and the rest of the CDR3 is filled in from the germline J gene. Germline assignment: CDR1 SGHTA and CDR2 FQGNSA. The CDR3 has 14 amino acids. V was clipped by 5 bases and J by 4 bases, with 13 bases between them.

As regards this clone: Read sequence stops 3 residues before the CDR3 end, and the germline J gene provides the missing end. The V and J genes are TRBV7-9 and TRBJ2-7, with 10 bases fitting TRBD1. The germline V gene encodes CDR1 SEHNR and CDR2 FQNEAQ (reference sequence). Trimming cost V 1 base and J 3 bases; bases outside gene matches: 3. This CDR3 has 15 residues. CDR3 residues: CASSLGWDRGYEQYF. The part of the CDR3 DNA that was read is TGTGCCAGCAGCTTAGGGTGGGACAGGGGCTACGAG.

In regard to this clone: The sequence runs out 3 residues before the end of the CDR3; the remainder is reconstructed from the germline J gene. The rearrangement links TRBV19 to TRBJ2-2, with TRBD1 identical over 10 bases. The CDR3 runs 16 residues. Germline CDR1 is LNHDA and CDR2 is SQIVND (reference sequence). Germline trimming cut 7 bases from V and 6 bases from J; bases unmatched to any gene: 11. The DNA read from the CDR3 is TGTGCCAGTACCCCGGACAGGGGGTTGGGTTCCGGGGAG. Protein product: CASTPDRGLGSGE. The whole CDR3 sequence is CASTPDRGLGSGELFF.

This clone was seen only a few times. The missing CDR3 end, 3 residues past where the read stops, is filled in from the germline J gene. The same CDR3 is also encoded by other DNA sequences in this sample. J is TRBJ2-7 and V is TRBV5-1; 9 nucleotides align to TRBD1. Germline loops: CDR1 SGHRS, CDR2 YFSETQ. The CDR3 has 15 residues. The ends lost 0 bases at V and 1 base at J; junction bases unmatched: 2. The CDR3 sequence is CASSLGDRASYEQYF. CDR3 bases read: TGCGCCAGCAGCTTGGGGGACAGGGCGTCCTACGAG.

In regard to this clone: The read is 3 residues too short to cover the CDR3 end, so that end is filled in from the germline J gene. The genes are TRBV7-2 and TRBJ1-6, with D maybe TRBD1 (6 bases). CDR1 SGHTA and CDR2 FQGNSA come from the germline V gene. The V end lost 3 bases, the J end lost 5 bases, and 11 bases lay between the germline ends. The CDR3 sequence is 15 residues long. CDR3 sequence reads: CASSLTTGNNSPLHF. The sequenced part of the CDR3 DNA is TGTGCCAGCAGCTTGACAACAGGGAATAATTCACCC.

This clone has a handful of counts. CDR3 region: CASSAPGQSPYEQYF. The CDR3 DNA, read in part, is TGTGCCAGTAGTGCTCCGGGACAGAGCCCCTACGAG. The chain is built from TRBV19 and TRBJ2-7; 7 positions match TRBD1. The observed sequence ends 3 residues before the CDR3 terminus, with the missing tail filled in from the germline J gene. V shed 5 bases and J 2 bases; nucleotides not matched to a gene: 9. Germline V gene lookup returns CDR1 LNHDA and CDR2 SQIVND (reference sequence). There are 15 residues in the CDR3.

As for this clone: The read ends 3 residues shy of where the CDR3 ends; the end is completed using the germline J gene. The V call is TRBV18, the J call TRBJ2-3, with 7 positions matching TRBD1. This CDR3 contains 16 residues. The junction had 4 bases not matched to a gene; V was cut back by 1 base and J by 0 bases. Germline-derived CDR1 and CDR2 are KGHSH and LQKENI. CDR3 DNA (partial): TGTGCCAGCTCACCACTCGGGACAGAGAGCACAGATACG. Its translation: CASSPLGTESTDT. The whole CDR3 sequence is CASSPLGTESTDTQYF.

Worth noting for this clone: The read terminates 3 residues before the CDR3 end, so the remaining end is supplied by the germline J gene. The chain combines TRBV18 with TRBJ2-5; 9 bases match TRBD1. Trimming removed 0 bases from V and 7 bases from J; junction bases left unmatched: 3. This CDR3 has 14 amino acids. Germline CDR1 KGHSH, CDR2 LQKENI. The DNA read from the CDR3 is TGTGCCAGCTCACCACCGGGACAGGGAGGGACC. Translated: CASSPPGQGGT. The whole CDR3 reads CASSPPGQGGTQYF.